This TCR beta chain was recorded in a study of vaccination and CD4 T cells after COVID-19. The overall study: SARS-CoV-2 was confirmed by nasal swab PCR; disease was mild in some ten, severe in one. Every participant was given two doses of BNT162b2 or mRNA-1273 vaccine. Collection of post-vaccine samples followed dose two by a median 72 days, spanning a range of 14 to 241.

From the PCR reads, TCRdb called clonotypes with MiXCR, one entry per CDR3 protein. The table records tens of thousands of distinct CDR3 sequences, roughly 56% of them present only once. CDR3 length equals 15 residues. Germline assignment: CDR1 LNHDA and CDR2 SQIVND (reference sequence). V shed 7 bases and J 3 bases; nucleotides not matched to a gene: 9. The TCR comes from a human donor who had recovered from COVID-19. Here the sequenced sample was CD4+ T cells from blood, taken before SARS-CoV-2 vaccination. This chain joins TRBV19 and TRBJ1-5; 7 bases are shared with TRBD1. The CDR3 sequence: CASKMEDRVNQPQHF. For the CDR3, the DNA is TGTGCCAGTAAGATGGAAGACAGGGTCAATCAGCCCCAGCATTTT.